This T cell receptor beta chain stems from a study of PD-L1 blockade in urothelial cancer (dated 2017 in TCRdb). For the study in its entirety: All patients started therapy around 2014 and received atezolizumab 1,200 mg intravenously every 3 weeks. About 85% of the roughly 29 patients were identified as males with urothelial cancer of bladder origin, and a prior smoking history was reported by 18 of 29 patients. Blood samples were analyzed at 3 weeks after treatment start (second dose) and at 6 weeks after treatment start. Durable clinical benefit meant progression-free survival longer than 6 months, and TCR features were also tested against progression-free and overall survival. Durable clinical benefit was achieved by nine patients and was not achieved by 20 patients. Blood samples gave a median of 141,255 T cells and tens of thousands of unique TCRs, with a median clonality of 0.080. The study, an exploratory multi-omic analysis, examined somatic, immune and clinical correlates of response to PD-L1 blockade with atezolizumab in urothelial cancer. Pretreatment tumor samples and matched peripheral blood, collected serially before and after atezolizumab treatment, underwent TCR sequencing. Patients had an ECOG performance status of 0 or 1 and had received between 0 and 3 prior chemotherapy regimens. Pretreatment blood TCR-seq was available for about 27 patients, at least one posttreatment blood collection was obtained for around 25 patients, and tumor TCR-seq was available for around 25 patients. In the same patients, whole exome sequencing and RNA sequencing of pretreatment tumors were performed in addition to TCR sequencing. What the authors observed across the whole study: Improved progression-free and overall survival was associated with having pretreatment peripheral blood TCR clonality below the median. Because the sample size was small (n ≈ 29) and many exploratory analyses were performed, the results are intended to be hypothesis-generating. Greater expansion of tumor-associated TCR clones in peripheral blood 3 weeks after the start of treatment was observed in patients with durable benefit (n of about 20, p = 0.022).

The germline V gene gives CDR1 as MNHNS and CDR2 as SASEGT. The CDR3, cysteine through phenylalanine, is 15 amino acids long. The read is trimmed to its CDR3 DNA, 45 bases read in frame from base 1. From V the trimming removes 3 bases and from J it removes 6 bases, while the gene matches leave 9 bases of the junction unaccounted for. This clone was seen only once. It has no known antigen specificity. Base-call qualities are not available, and no considerably larger clone is one nucleotide away. The cohort included 29 patients with locally advanced or metastatic urothelial carcinoma who were treated at Memorial Sloan Kettering on a trial protocol. Peripheral blood mononuclear cells were collected from each patient pretreatment and during treatment, giving between 1 and 8 total time points per patient. The Qiagen DNeasy Blood extraction kit was used to purify genomic DNA from total PBMCs and tumor samples. Collected pretreatment and during treatment, PBMCs were isolated and stored as previously described.

To estimate absolute template abundance from read counts, synthetic TCR analog templates were spiked into each PCR. The immunoSEQ assay used bias-controlled V and J gene primers to amplify TCRbeta CDR3 regions from genomic DNA. Rearranged TCRbeta segments were sequenced at approximately 20X coverage. The authors' analysis ran thus. Sequencing errors were corrected by clustering and CDR3s were annotated against IMGT to assign V, D and J genes. Out-of-frame and stop-codon sequences were excluded, and only productive TCRbeta rearrangements were used in downstream analyses. Clonality was calculated as one minus the Shannon entropy normalized by the log of the number of unique productive sequences. Clones differing between time points or between blood and tumor were identified using Fisher's exact test with Benjamini-Hochberg correction, with an adjusted p below 0.01 applied as the threshold. TCRdb took this table from immuneACCESS and kept in-frame rearrangements with V and J called. Such tables lack part of the clones; where checked against another copy, unresolved V genes explain under half of the gap, and the rest is unexplained. V, J and clone size are those of that table, while D and trimming were read from the DNA. This sample holds 70,000 to 85,000 clones; roughly 84% were observed only once. The ten largest clones capture about 4.7% of the sample.

The receptor was derived from a man in his 70s with urothelial cancer. The V and J genes are TRBV6-1 and TRBJ2-7; 9 nucleotides in the junction match TRBD1. The material was PBMCs, obtained around atezolizumab (anti-PD-L1) treatment. The nucleotide sequence reads TGTGCCAGCAGTGAGTACAGGGGGCAGTGGGGCGAGCAGTACTTC. Its protein is CASSEYRGQWGEQYF.